Presented here are 20 T cell receptor beta chains from one specimen sequenced in a study of blood T cells in healthy people across ages. The second PCR ran about 6 to 11 cycles with a sample-barcoded 5' primer and J-beta primers. In TCRdb, the 5' RACE reads were re-called with MiXCR into one record per CDR3 protein. The table has around 940,000 distinct CDR3 sequences, roughly half seen once. The sample consisted of blood. These receptors were obtained from a woman aged 60-70 years in good health.

The rearrangement uses TRBV4-1 and TRBJ2-4, with D tentatively TRBD2 (5 bases). The assigned J gene may be wrong: the sequence end matches TRBJ2-7 better. CDR1 is MGHRA, CDR2 YSYEKL, per germline. The CDR3 sequence is 16 residues long. CDR3 nucleotides: TGCGCCAGCAGCCAAGATCGATTACAGACTAACTACGAGCAGTACTTC. Protein product: CASSQDRLQTNYEQYF.

The V and J genes are TRBV29-1 and TRBJ2-1; 7 bases agree with TRBD2. The last part of the DNA fits TRBJ2-7 better; the J call may be wrong. Germline V gene data show CDR1 as SQVTM and CDR2 as ANQGSEA. This CDR3 is 16 amino acids long. The CDR3 nucleotides read TGCAGCGTTGAAGATCGAGGCGGGAGCTCCTACAATGAGCAGTACTTC. It translates to CSVEDRGGSSYNEQYF.

This chain links TRBV21-1 with TRBJ2-5; no check of the table's D call, TRBD2, against the DNA was made. TRBV21-1 represents a pseudogene. This CDR3 is 13 amino acids long. In nucleotides, the CDR3 is TGTGCCAGCCGAGCAGGGCCCCTCCATGAGCAGTACTTC. It translates to CASRAGPLHEQYF.

The CDR3 here is CASSTIAGGSYEQYF. As DNA, the CDR3 is TGTGCCAGCAGTACAATAGCGGGAGGCTCCTACGAGCAGTACTTC. V is TRBV6-1 and J is TRBJ2-7; 10 bases match TRBD2. V was pared by 5 bases and J by 0 bases, with 4 bases of the junction left unmatched. This CDR3 region has 15 residues. CDR1 is MNHNS and CDR2 is SASEGT in the germline V gene.

The chain recombines TRBV7-8 with TRBJ2-7, with 13 bases fitting TRBD2. J gave up 2 bases and V 5 bases, and 6 bases lay outside the gene matches. The V gene's germline CDR1 is SGHVS and CDR2 FQNEAQ. This CDR3 comprises 16 residues. The CDR3 nucleotides read TGTGCCAGCAGCGGGACTAGCGGGGAGGACCCCTACGAGCAGTACTTC. Protein sequence: CASSGTSGEDPYEQYF. Full variable domain (missing parts from reference TRBV7-8 and TRBJ2-7): GAGVSQSPRYKVAKRGQDVALRCDPISGHVSLFWYQQALGQGPEFLTYFQNEAQLDKSGLPSDRFFAERPEGSVSTLKIQRTQQEDSAVYLCASSGTSGEDPYEQYFGPGTRLTVT.

The CDR3 sequence: CASNGGQFF. Written as DNA, the CDR3 is TGTGCCAGCAACGGCGGGCAGTTCTTC. The rearrangement links TRBV27 to TRBJ2-1; no clear D. CDR1 and CDR2 (germline): MNHEY, SMNVEV (reference sequence). The V end lost 7 bases, the J end lost 12 bases, and 7 bases lay between the germline ends. The CDR3 contains 9 residues.

The chain uses TRBV9 and TRBJ2-1; D is perhaps TRBD2 (6 bases). Per germline, CDR1 SGDLS and CDR2 YYNGEE. Trimming removed 0 bases from V and 8 bases from J, with 15 bases in between. CDR3 length: 15 amino acids. In DNA form, the CDR3 reads TGTGCCAGCAGCGTAGGTGGGGGGAGTCTGGATGAGCAGTTCTTC. It encodes CASSVGGGSLDEQFF.

This clonotype came up a few times. The rearrangement uses TRBV29-1 and TRBJ1-4; the D gene is possibly TRBD1 (6 bases). Trimming stripped 6 bases from V and 8 bases from J, with 19 bases between. Looked up from germline, CDR1 is SQVTM and CDR2 is ANQGSEA. This CDR3 contains 14 residues. The CDR3 coding sequence is TGCAGCGTGAGCAGTTCAGGGGTTTACGAAAAACTGTTTTTT. Its translation is CSVSSSGVYEKLFF.

The V and J genes are TRBV28 and TRBJ2-7, with 9 bases lining up with TRBD1. From germline, CDR1 is MDHEN and CDR2 SYDVKM. Losses at the gene ends were 7 bases for V and 3 bases for J; bases not matched to a gene: 10. CDR3 length equals 15 residues. The CDR3 nucleotides read TGTGCCAGCAATCCGCCGGGGACAGGGATCTACGAGCAGTACTTC. This codes for CASNPPGTGIYEQYF.

This clonotype was recorded a few times. V is TRBV2 and J is TRBJ1-1; TRBD1 matches at 9 bases. The CDR3 contains 12 residues. V gave up 7 bases and J gave up 6 bases; unmatched junction bases: 3. Germline lookup yields CDR1 SNHLY and CDR2 FYNNEI. The CDR3 sequence: CASKRQGAEAFF. The CDR3, as DNA: TGTGCCAGCAAGAGACAGGGGGCTGAAGCTTTCTTT.

This chain links TRBV20-1 with TRBJ2-1; 9 bases line up with TRBD2. V was clipped by 2 bases and J by 8 bases; unmatched bases: 13. CDR3 length equals 16 residues. The V gene's germline CDR1 is DFQATT and CDR2 SNEGSKA (reference sequence). As DNA, the CDR3 is TGCAGTGCTAGATATTTTGGGGGTAGCGGGAGCCATGAGCAGTTCTTC. This sequence encodes CSARYFGGSGSHEQFF.

This clonotype was recorded a few times. The chain uses TRBV5-6 and TRBJ2-7, with a tentative D call TRBD1 (6 bases). Per the germline V gene, CDR1 is SGHDT and CDR2 is YYEEEE. The CDR3 spans 14 residues. Trimming removed 2 bases at V and 3 bases at J, with 12 bases between. CDR3 DNA sequence: TGTGCCAGCAGCTTTGGGACAAGCCTCTACGAGCAGTACTTC. Residues: CASSFGTSLYEQYF.

V gene TRBV29-1 combines with J gene TRBJ1-1, with unresolved D. Deletions cut 4 bases from V and 6 bases from J, with 6 bases between. Germline V gives CDR1 SQVTM, CDR2 ANQGSEA. CDR3 length equals 10 residues. The CDR3 DNA follows: TGCAGCGTTGCCTCGCCTGAAGCTTTCTTT. Its translation is CSVASPEAFF.

The genes are TRBV5-6 and TRBJ2-1, with D perhaps matching TRBD1 (5 bases). The CDR3 extends over 13 amino acids. CDR1 and CDR2 (germline): SGHDT, YYEEEE. Trimming cost V 4 bases and J 9 bases, with 14 bases left between them. This CDR3 is CASSPWLRGEQFF. CDR3 nucleotides: TGTGCCAGCAGCCCTTGGTTAAGGGGTGAGCAGTTCTTC. Supplemented by reference TRBV5-6 and TRBJ2-1, the full variable domain reads DAGVTQSPTHLIKTRGQQVTLRCSPKSGHDTVSWYQQALGQGPQFIFQYYEEEERQRGNFPDRFSGHQFPNYSSELNVNALLLGDSALYLCASSPWLRGEQFFGPGTRLTVL.

The rearrangement links TRBV20-1 to TRBJ2-5; 7 nucleotides line up with TRBD1. Per germline, CDR1 DFQATT and CDR2 SNEGSKA (reference sequence). The CDR3 runs to 14 residues. The V segment lost 3 bases and the J segment 1 base; nucleotides outside the gene matches: 5. For the CDR3, the DNA is TGCAGTGCTAGTAGGGGGCTATTCCAAGAGACCCAGTACTTC. Its translation: CSASRGLFQETQYF.

This clonotype was picked up a small number of times. CDR3 sequence (DNA): TGCAGCGTCAGGGGGCTGGAAGAAAAACTGTTTTTT. This sequence encodes CSVRGLEEKLFF. The rearrangement links TRBV29-1 to TRBJ1-4; 8 positions match TRBD1. V was clipped by 6 bases and J by 8 bases; unmatched bases: 5. There are 12 residues in the CDR3. CDR1 is SQVTM and CDR2 is ANQGSEA in the germline V gene.

This clonotype was observed a few times. The chain combines TRBV5-1 with TRBJ2-5; D unclear. Trimming removed 0 bases from V and 3 bases from J, with 9 bases in between. Germline lookup yields CDR1 SGHRS and CDR2 YFSETQ. The CDR3 loop spans 14 amino acids. The chain's CDR3 is CASSLGRAKETQYF. CDR3 coding DNA: TGCGCCAGCAGCTTGGGTCGGGCGAAAGAGACCCAGTACTTC.

This chain connects TRBV20-1 to TRBJ2-5; 7 bases are shared with TRBD2. The ends lost 6 bases at V and 7 bases at J; junction bases unmatched: 11. The CDR3 covers 13 residues. From germline, CDR1 is DFQATT and CDR2 SNEGSKA (reference sequence). CDR3 residues: CSAGVGGSATQYF. The CDR3 region has the DNA TGCAGTGCCGGAGTTGGCGGGAGCGCGACCCAGTACTTC.

The V gene is TRBV7-8, the J gene TRBJ1-2, with D uncertain. The CDR3 covers 15 residues. From germline, CDR1 is SGHVS and CDR2 FQNEAQ. V lost 6 bases and J lost 2, with 16 bases in between. The CDR3 bases are TGTGCCAGCAGTTACCGACGTCTGGCGAACTATGGCTACACCTTC. Its protein is CASSYRRLANYGYTF.

The chain carries TRBV2 and TRBJ1-5; unclear D gene. The germline V gene has CDR1 SNHLY and CDR2 FYNNEI. V lost 4 bases, J lost 0 bases, and 16 bases lay in between. The CDR3 consists of 17 residues. DNA for the CDR3: TGTGCCAGCAGTGTTGGCTGGACGGACTATAGCAATCAGCCCCAGCATTTT. Translation: CASSVGWTDYSNQPQHF.